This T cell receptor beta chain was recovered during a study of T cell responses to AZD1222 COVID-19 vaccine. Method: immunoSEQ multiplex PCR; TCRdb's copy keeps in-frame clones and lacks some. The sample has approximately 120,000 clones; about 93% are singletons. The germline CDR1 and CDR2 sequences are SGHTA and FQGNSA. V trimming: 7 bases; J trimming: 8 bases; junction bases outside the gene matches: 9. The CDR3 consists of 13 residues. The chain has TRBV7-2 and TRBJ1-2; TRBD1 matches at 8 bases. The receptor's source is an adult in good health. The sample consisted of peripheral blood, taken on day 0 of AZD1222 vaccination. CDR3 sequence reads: CASNTQGGEGYTF. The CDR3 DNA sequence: TGTGCCAGCAACACACAGGGGGGAGAAGGCTACACCTTC.